This T cell receptor (beta chain) was recovered during a study of blood T cell repertoires in COVID-19. Study in general: Some COVID-19 samples were acute and others convalescent; all came from the United States, Italy and Spain. Sources were T cells, B-cell-depleted T cells, or PBMCs; the material itself was cDNA or gDNA.

Repertoires were generated with immunoSEQ multiplex PCR, while TCRdb's copy carries only in-frame clones and drops some. The sample includes 130,000 or so clones, roughly 84% of them seen just once. CDR1 MNHEY and CDR2 SVGAGI come from the germline V gene. CDR3 length equals 15 residues. V was pared by 8 bases and J by 0 bases, with 16 bases between. The receptor's source is a woman of 80 years or more with acute or convalescent COVID-19. The genes are TRBV6-5 and TRBJ1-1; D uncertain. The sequencing input was peripheral blood. The CDR3 nucleotides read TGTGCCAGCCGTATTGTGTACAACATGAACACTGAAGCTTTCTTT. Protein sequence: CASRIVYNMNTEAFF.